What follows describes a single TCR beta chain. Its antigen is unidentified. The sample belongs to a study of cytomegalovirus exposure and HLA in healthy donors. On the study more broadly: There were 100 million to 130 million unique TCR beta sequences, drawn from about 179 million T cells, in an earlier analysis.

Study findings and constraints: Sequencing likely caused a cluster of highly shared sequence variants. Sequencing depth roughly uniform across donors was assumed in presence/absence analyses.

Vbeta (60) and Jbeta (13) primers were used in the PCR. Repertoires were generated with immunoSEQ multiplex PCR, while TCRdb's copy carries only in-frame clones and drops some. The sample has tens of thousands of clones, less than 75% seen once. In germline, CDR1 is SNHLY, CDR2 FYNNEI. Trimming removed 8 bases from V and 6 bases from J; junction bases left unmatched: 10. This CDR3 is 14 amino acids long. The TCR originated in a man aged 25 to 40 in good health and CMV-seronegative. V is TRBV2 and J is TRBJ2-1; 7 positions match TRBD1. The specimen was PBMCs. CDR3 DNA sequence: TGTGCCAGCCGAGACTCAGGGGGTCGCAATGAGCAGTTCTTC. This translates into CASRDSGGRNEQFF.